Below, 18 T cell receptor beta chains from the same sample are listed, as sequenced in a study of T cell repertoires in cytomegalovirus infection. TCRdb processed the reads anew with MiXCR; each CDR3 protein has one entry. The sample has 200,000 to 300,000 distinct CDR3 sequences, over 8% seen once. The sequenced material came from PBMCs. The receptors here all came from a human donor in good health (CMV status not recorded). Some clones in this sample may be carry-over from other donors' samples.

This clonotype has a count of ten or more. This chain joins TRBV7-9 and TRBJ1-6, with TRBD1 matching over 9 bases. CDR3 length: 14 amino acids. The germline gives CDR1 SEHNR, CDR2 FQNEAQ (reference sequence). Trimming took 4 bases from V and 7 from J; bases not matched to a gene: 2. Written as DNA, the CDR3 is TGTGCCAGCAGCTCGACAGGGGGAAATTCACCCCTCCACTTT. Its protein product is CASSSTGGNSPLHF. Looking up the rest from reference TRBV7-9 and TRBJ1-6 gives the full variable domain: DTGVSQNPRHKITKRGQNVTFRCDPISEHNRLYWYRQTLGQGPEFLTYFQNEAQLEKSRLLSDRFSAERPKGSFSTLEIQRTEQGDSAMYLCASSSTGGNSPLHFGNGTRLTVT.

Many counts were recorded for this clonotype. This chain connects TRBV7-2 to TRBJ2-5; D is uncertain. Trimming shortened V by 5 bases and J by 5 bases, and 9 bases separated the two germline ends. The CDR3 spans 12 residues. Germline-derived CDR1 and CDR2 are SGHTA and FQGNSA. The DNA for the CDR3 is TGTGCCAGCAGCCCTTTGGTCGAGACCCAGTACTTC. Translating it yields CASSPLVETQYF. The entire variable domain, with the rest obtained from reference TRBV7-2 and TRBJ2-5, is as follows: GAGVSQSPSNKVTEKGKDVELRCDPISGHTALYWYRQSLGQGLEFLIYFQGNSAPDKSGLPSDRFSAERTGGSVSTLTIQRTQQEDSAVYLCASSPLVETQYFGPGTRLLVL.

The chain uses TRBV4-3 and TRBJ2-2; 7 positions match TRBD2. Losses at the gene ends were 0 bases for V and 8 bases for J; bases not matched to a gene: 9. The germline CDR1 and CDR2 sequences are LGHNA and YSLEER. This CDR3 is 16 amino acids long. CDR3 residues: CASSQDFAGVGGELFF. The DNA of the CDR3 is TGCGCCAGCAGCCAAGATTTTGCGGGAGTAGGGGGGGAGCTGTTTTTT.

This clonotype was observed at least ten times. This chain joins TRBV12-5 and TRBJ1-3; 7 nucleotides align to TRBD1. Germline values: CDR1 LGHNT, CDR2 FRNRAP. The V and J ends lost 8 bases and 0 bases, in that order; junction bases with no gene match: 7. CDR3 size: 15 residues. The CDR3 DNA follows: TGTGCTAGTTCTGTGGACAGGAGCTCTGGAAACACCATATATTTT. Protein product: CASSVDRSSGNTIYF. The full variable domain, in which reference TRBV12-5 and TRBJ1-3 provide the parts outside the CDR3, is DARVTQTPRHKVTEMGQEVTMRCQPILGHNTVFWYRQTMMQGLELLAYFRNRAPLDDSGMPKDRFSAEMPDATLATLKIQPSEPRDSAVYFCASSVDRSSGNTIYFGEGSWLTVV.

This clonotype was found many times. The chain joins TRBV6-2 or TRBV6-3 to TRBJ2-7; D is perhaps TRBD2 (6 bases). Between the trimmed V and J ends, which lost 2 bases and 6 bases, there was a span of 14 bases. Germline CDR1 MNHEY, CDR2 SVGEGT. The CDR3 contains 14 residues. In DNA, the CDR3 is TGTGCCAGCAGTTACCCGGGGGTAGCCCGCGAGCAGTACTTC. Protein product: CASSYPGVAREQYF.

Many counts were recorded for this clonotype. V is TRBV7-2 and J is TRBJ1-1; D remains ambiguous. CDR3 length: 17 residues. In germline, CDR1 is SGHTA, CDR2 FQGNSA. The V and J ends lost 1 base and 0 bases respectively, with 15 bases between them. The CDR3 is CASSLGRSISMNTEAFF. CDR3 nucleotide sequence: TGTGCCAGCAGCTTAGGACGGAGCATTAGCATGAACACTGAAGCTTTCTTT.

This clonotype was observed at least ten times. The rearrangement links TRBV28 to TRBJ1-4, with 9 bases matching TRBD1. Germline CDR1 and CDR2: MDHEN and SYDVKM. With V trimmed by 6 bases and J by 8 bases, 7 bases remained unmatched. This CDR3 region has 14 residues. CDR3 amino acids: CASSRRTGVEKLFF. The CDR3 region has the DNA TGTGCCAGCAGCCGACGGACAGGGGTCGAAAAACTGTTTTTT.

Here the CDR3 reads CASSSTGPGDEKLFF. The DNA of the CDR3 is TGTGCCAGCAGTTCGACAGGGCCTGGTGATGAAAAACTGTTTTTT. The J gene is TRBJ1-4, the V gene TRBV28; 7 nucleotides match TRBD1. The V segment lost 4 bases and the J segment 6 bases; nucleotides outside the gene matches: 8. The germline V gene has CDR1 MDHEN and CDR2 SYDVKM. The CDR3 is made up of 15 amino acids.

This clonotype was counted many times. The V gene is TRBV6-2 or TRBV6-3, the J gene TRBJ1-1; 7 bases align to TRBD1. This CDR3 has 15 residues. Germline CDR1 and CDR2: MNHEY and SVGEGT. Trimming removed 3 bases from V and 10 bases from J; junction bases left unmatched: 14. CDR3 loop: CASSYYGGQPLGAFF. The DNA of the CDR3 is TGTGCCAGCAGTTATTACGGGGGACAGCCTTTGGGAGCTTTCTTT.

This clonotype showed up just a few times. The V gene is TRBV5-1, the J gene TRBJ1-2; D is possibly TRBD1 (6 bases). Trimming removed 4 bases at V and 4 bases at J, with 17 bases between. Germline-derived CDR1 and CDR2 are SGHRS and YFSETQ. This CDR3 is 15 amino acids long. CDR3: CASSLTGPLAYGYTF. The CDR3 bases are TGCGCCAGCAGCCTGACAGGTCCCCTCGCCTATGGCTACACCTTC.

This clonotype was detected ten times or more. The CDR3 is CSARDTGSGGTEAFF. The CDR3 bases are TGCAGTGCTAGAGATACAGGGTCCGGGGGCACTGAAGCTTTCTTT. This chain links TRBV20-1 with TRBJ1-1; D is perhaps TRBD1 (6 bases). Trimming removed 0 bases from V and 4 bases from J, with 15 bases in between. Germline assignment: CDR1 DFQATT and CDR2 SNEGSKA (reference sequence). The CDR3 has 15 residues.

This clonotype has at least ten counts. The rearrangement uses TRBV25-1 and TRBJ2-5; TRBD1 is a possible D gene (5 bases). There are 13 residues in the CDR3. Trimming took off 8 bases at V and 7 bases at J, with 17 bases between the two ends. CDR1 is MGHDK and CDR2 is SYGVNS in the germline V gene. Here the CDR3 DNA reads TGTGCCAGCCGGACGATCCTCCAGGGGACCCAGTACTTC. Translated, it gives CASRTILQGTQYF.

This clonotype was counted at least ten times. The rearrangement joins TRBV7-2 to TRBJ2-3; TRBD2 matches at 7 bases. The CDR3 totals 17 residues. J lost 5 bases, V lost 4 bases, and 15 bases had no gene match. Germline V lookup: CDR1 SGHTA, CDR2 FQGNSA. The CDR3 protein is CASSSPLADPRKDTQYF. The DNA for the CDR3 is TGTGCCAGCAGCTCGCCCCTAGCGGACCCTAGGAAAGATACGCAGTATTTT.

Many counts were recorded for this clonotype. V usage is TRBV5-4 and J usage is TRBJ2-5; possibly TRBD1 for D (6 bases). The CDR3 contains 14 residues. Germline V gene data show CDR1 as SGHNT and CDR2 as YYREEE (reference sequence). Trimming removed 1 base from V and 1 base from J, with 8 bases in between. In DNA form, the CDR3 reads TGTGCCAGCAGCTTGATGGGGGCCCAAGAGACCCAGTACTTC. Translating gives CASSLMGAQETQYF.

There are many counts of this clonotype. The V gene is TRBV4-3, the J gene TRBJ2-5, with D maybe TRBD1 (5 bases). The CDR3 is 14 amino acids. V was shortened by 1 base and J by 5 bases, with 11 bases between the two germline ends. The V gene's germline CDR1 is LGHNA and CDR2 YSLEER. CDR3 bases: TGCGCCAGCAGCCAAGGTTTCACAGGCGAGACCCAGTACTTC. It is translated as CASSQGFTGETQYF.

Many counts were recorded for this clonotype. This chain joins TRBV7-2 and TRBJ2-7; D is unclear. V was shortened by 2 bases and J by 3 bases, with 14 bases between the two germline ends. The CDR3 covers 15 residues. Germline-derived CDR1 and CDR2 are SGHTA and FQGNSA. In DNA form, the CDR3 reads TGTGCCAGCAGCTTAAGCAACAGTCCGAGCTACGAGCAGTACTTC. Encoded protein: CASSLSNSPSYEQYF.

The sample holds a few counts of this clonotype. The chain joins TRBV20-1 to TRBJ1-2, with 7 bases aligning to TRBD1. V lost 4 bases, J lost 3 bases, and 5 bases stayed unmatched. Looked up from germline, CDR1 is DFQATT and CDR2 is SNEGSKA (reference sequence). The CDR3 runs to 13 residues. The CDR3 sequence: CSATSGTDYGYTF. The CDR3, as DNA: TGCAGTGCTACCTCCGGGACAGACTATGGCTACACCTTC.

The chain uses TRBV5-1 and TRBJ2-2; the match to TRBD1 covers 7 bases. The CDR3 covers 16 residues. Germline lookup yields CDR1 SGHRS and CDR2 YFSETQ. V was pared by 4 bases and J by 0 bases, with 6 bases of the junction left unmatched. The chain's CDR3 is CASSPPTGTNTGELFF. CDR3 DNA sequence: TGCGCCAGCAGCCCGCCGACAGGGACGAACACCGGGGAGCTGTTTTTT.